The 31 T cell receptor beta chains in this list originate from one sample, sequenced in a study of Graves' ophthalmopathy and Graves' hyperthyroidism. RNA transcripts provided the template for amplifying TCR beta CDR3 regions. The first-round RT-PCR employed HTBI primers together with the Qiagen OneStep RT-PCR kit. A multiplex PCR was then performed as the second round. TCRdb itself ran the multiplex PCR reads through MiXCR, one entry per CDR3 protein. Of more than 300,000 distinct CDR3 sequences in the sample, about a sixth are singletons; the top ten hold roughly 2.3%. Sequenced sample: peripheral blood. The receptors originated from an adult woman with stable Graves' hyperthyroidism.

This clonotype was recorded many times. This CDR3 reads CASTEFRGNSGNTIYF. Here the CDR3 DNA reads TGTGCTAGCACCGAATTCAGGGGAAACTCTGGAAACACCATATATTTT. J is TRBJ1-3 and V is TRBV12-5, with D possibly TRBD1 on 6 matching bases. The germline gives CDR1 LGHNT, CDR2 FRNRAP. V was trimmed by 9 bases and J by 0 bases, leaving 18 bases between them. This CDR3 contains 16 residues.

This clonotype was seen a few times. The CDR3 region has the DNA TGTGCCAGCAGCCAGGCTAGCGGGAGGGCCAGGGAGCAGTTCTTC. This translates into CASSQASGRAREQFF. The chain couples TRBV4-2 to TRBJ2-1, with TRBD2 identical over 12 bases. The germline CDR1 and CDR2 sequences are LGHNA and YNFKEQ. V shed 3 bases and J 10 bases; nucleotides not matched to a gene: 7. CDR3 length: 15 residues.

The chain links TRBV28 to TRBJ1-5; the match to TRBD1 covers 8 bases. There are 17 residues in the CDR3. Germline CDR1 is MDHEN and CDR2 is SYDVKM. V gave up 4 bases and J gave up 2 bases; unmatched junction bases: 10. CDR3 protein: CASSSPGGYLGNQPQHF. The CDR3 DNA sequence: TGTGCCAGCAGTTCCCCAGGGGGCTATTTGGGCAATCAGCCCCAGCATTTT.

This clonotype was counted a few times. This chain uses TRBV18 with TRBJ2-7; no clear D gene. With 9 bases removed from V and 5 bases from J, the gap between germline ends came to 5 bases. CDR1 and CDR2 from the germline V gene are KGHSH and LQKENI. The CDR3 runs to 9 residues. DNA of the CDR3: TGTGCCAGTCCCGACGAGCAGTACTTC. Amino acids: CASPDEQYF.

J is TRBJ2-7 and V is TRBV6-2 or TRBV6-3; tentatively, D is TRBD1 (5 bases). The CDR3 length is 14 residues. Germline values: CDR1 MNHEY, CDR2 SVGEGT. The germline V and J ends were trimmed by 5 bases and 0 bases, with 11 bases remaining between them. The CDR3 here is CASSPHRTSYEQYF. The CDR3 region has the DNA TGTGCCAGCAGTCCACACAGGACCTCCTACGAGCAGTACTTC.

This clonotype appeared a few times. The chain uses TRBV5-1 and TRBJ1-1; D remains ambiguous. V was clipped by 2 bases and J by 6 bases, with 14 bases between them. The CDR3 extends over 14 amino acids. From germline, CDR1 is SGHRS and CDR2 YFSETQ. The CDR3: CASSFGGPNAEAFF. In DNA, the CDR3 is TGCGCCAGCAGCTTCGGCGGGCCCAACGCTGAAGCTTTCTTT. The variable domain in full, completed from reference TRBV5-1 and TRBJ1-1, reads KAGVTQTPRYLIKTRGQQVTLSCSPISGHRSVSWYQQTPGQGLQFLFEYFSETQRNKGNFPGRFSGRQFSNSRSEMNVSTLELGDSALYLCASSFGGPNAEAFFGQGTRLTVV.

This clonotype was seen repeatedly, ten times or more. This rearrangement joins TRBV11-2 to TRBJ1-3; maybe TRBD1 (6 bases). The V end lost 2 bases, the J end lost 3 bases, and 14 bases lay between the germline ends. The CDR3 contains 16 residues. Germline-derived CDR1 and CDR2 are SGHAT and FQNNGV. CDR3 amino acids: CASSLPDRTRGNTIYF. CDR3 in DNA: TGTGCCAGCAGCTTACCCGACAGGACCCGTGGAAACACCATATATTTT.

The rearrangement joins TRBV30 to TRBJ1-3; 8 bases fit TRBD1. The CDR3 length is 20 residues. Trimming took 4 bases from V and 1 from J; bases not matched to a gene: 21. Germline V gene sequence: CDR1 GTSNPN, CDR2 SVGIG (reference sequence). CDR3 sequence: CAWIGWSRADRGLSGNTIYF. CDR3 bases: TGTGCCTGGATAGGGTGGTCAAGGGCTGACAGGGGACTTTCTGGAAACACCATATATTTT.

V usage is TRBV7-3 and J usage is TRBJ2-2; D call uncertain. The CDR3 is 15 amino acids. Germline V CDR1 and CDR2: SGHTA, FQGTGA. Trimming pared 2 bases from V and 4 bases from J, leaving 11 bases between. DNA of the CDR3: TGTGCCAGCAGCTTATATCCGGTATCCACCGGGGAGCTGTTTTTT. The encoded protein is CASSLYPVSTGELFF. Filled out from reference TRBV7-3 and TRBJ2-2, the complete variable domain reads GAGVSQTPSNKVTEKGKYVELRCDPISGHTALYWYRQSLGQGPEFLIYFQGTGAADDSGLPNDRFFAVRPEGSVSTLKIQRTERGDSAVYLCASSLYPVSTGELFFGEGSRLTVL.

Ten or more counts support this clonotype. The CDR3 coding sequence is TGTGCCAGCAGCTTAGATCGGCCAGGGACATCACCCCTCCACTTT. Translating it yields CASSLDRPGTSPLHF. The chain has TRBV11-2 and TRBJ1-6; a possible D gene is TRBD1 (6 bases). Germline CDR1 and CDR2: SGHAT and FQNNGV. Trimming left V 0 bases short and J 10 bases short, with 13 bases between. There are 15 residues in the CDR3.

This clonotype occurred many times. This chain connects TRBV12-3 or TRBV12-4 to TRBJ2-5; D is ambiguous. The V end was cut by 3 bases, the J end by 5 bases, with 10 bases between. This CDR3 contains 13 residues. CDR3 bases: TGTGCCAGCAGTTTTGGCCCAGAGGAGACCCAGTACTTC. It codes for CASSFGPEETQYF.

The CDR3 DNA reads as TGTGCCAGTAGTAACCCCCAGGGGGCGCGGAATCAGCCCCAGCATTTT. This sequence encodes CASSNPQGARNQPQHF. The chain is built from TRBV19 and TRBJ1-5; TRBD1 matches 8 bases. V was pared by 4 bases and J by 4 bases, with 9 bases of the junction left unmatched. CDR3 length: 16 residues. CDR1 and CDR2 from the germline V gene are LNHDA and SQIVND (reference sequence). The variable domain in full, completed from reference TRBV19 and TRBJ1-5, reads DGGITQSPKYLFRKEGQNVTLSCEQNLNHDAMYWYRQDPGQGLRLIYYSQIVNDFQKGDIAEGYSVSREKKESFPLTVTSAQKNPTAFYLCASSNPQGARNQPQHFGDGTRLSIL.

This CDR3 is CASSRGVGQQETQYF. The CDR3, as DNA: TGTGCCAGCTCCAGGGGGGTGGGACAGCAAGAGACCCAGTACTTC. The rearrangement joins TRBV6-5 to TRBJ2-5; D possibly corresponds to TRBD1 (7 bases). V lost 8 bases and J lost 2, with 18 bases in between. The CDR3 has 15 residues. Per germline, CDR1 MNHEY and CDR2 SVGAGI.

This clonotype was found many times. The CDR3 DNA follows: TGCAGTGCCCGAGGGCCAGACCAAGAGACCCAGTACTTC. Translating gives CSARGPDQETQYF. The chain combines TRBV20-1 with TRBJ2-5; a weak D match, TRBD2 (5 bases). The CDR3 totals 13 residues. V was shortened by 6 bases and J by 0 bases, with 11 bases between the two germline ends. Germline V lookup: CDR1 DFQATT, CDR2 SNEGSKA (reference sequence).

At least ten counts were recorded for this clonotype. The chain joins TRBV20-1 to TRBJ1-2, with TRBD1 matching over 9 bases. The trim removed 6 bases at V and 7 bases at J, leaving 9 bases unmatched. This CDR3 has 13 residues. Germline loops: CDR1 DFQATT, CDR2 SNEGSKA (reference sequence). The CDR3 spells CSAYPGQGPGYTF. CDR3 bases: TGCAGTGCCTACCCGGGACAGGGACCTGGCTACACCTTC.

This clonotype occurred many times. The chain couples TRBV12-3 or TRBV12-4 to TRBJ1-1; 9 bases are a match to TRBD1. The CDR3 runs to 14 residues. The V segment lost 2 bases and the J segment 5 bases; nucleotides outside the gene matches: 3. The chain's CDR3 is CASSLTGGRTEAFF. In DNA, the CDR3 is TGTGCCAGCAGTTTAACAGGGGGCCGGACTGAAGCTTTCTTT.

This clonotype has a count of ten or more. This CDR3 is CASSVQARTGELFF. DNA for the CDR3: TGTGCCAGCAGTGTTCAGGCCCGCACCGGGGAGCTGTTTTTT. The rearrangement links TRBV6-1 to TRBJ2-2; D remains ambiguous. In germline, CDR1 is MNHNS, CDR2 SASEGT. Trimming removed 4 bases at V and 4 bases at J, with 10 bases between. The CDR3 sequence is 14 residues long.

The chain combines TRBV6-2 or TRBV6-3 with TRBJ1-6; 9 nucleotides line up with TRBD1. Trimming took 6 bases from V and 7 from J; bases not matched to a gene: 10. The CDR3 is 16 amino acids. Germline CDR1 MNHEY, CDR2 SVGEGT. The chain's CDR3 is CASSRPGQGPNSPLHF. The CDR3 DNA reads TGTGCCAGCAGCCGACCGGGACAGGGCCCAAATTCACCCCTCCACTTT.

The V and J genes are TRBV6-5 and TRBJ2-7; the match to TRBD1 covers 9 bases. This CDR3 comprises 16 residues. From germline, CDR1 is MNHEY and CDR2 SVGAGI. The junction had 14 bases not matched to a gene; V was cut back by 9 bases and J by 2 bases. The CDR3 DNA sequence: TGTGCCAGTAGTCACAGGGGGCGCGGGGTTCCCTACGAGCAGTACTTC. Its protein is CASSHRGRGVPYEQYF.

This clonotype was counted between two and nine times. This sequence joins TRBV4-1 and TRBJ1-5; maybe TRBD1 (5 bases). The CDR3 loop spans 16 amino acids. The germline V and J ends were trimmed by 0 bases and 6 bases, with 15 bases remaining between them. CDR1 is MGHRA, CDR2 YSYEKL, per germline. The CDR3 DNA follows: TGCGCCAGCAGCCAAGATATCCGCCAGGGCGTTCAGCCCCAGCATTTT. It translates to CASSQDIRQGVQPQHF.

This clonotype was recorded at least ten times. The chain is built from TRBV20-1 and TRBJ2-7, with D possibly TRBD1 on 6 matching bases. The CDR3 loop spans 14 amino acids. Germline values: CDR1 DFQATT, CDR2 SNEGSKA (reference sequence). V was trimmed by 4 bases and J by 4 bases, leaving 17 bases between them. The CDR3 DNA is TGCAGTGCTACCACCTCCAGACAGGTATACGAGCAGTACTTC. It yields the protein CSATTSRQVYEQYF.

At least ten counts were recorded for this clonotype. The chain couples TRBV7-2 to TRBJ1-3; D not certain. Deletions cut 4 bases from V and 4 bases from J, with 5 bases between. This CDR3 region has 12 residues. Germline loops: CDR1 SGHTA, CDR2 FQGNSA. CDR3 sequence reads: CASSSLGNTIYF. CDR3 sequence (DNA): TGTGCCAGCAGCTCACTGGGAAACACCATATATTTT.

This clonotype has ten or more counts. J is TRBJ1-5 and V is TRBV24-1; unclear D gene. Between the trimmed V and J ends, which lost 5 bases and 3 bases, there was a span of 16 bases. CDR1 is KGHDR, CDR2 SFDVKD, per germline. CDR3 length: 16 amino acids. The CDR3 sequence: CATSGSRTDYNQPQHF. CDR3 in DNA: TGTGCCACCAGTGGATCTCGGACGGATTACAATCAGCCCCAGCATTTT.

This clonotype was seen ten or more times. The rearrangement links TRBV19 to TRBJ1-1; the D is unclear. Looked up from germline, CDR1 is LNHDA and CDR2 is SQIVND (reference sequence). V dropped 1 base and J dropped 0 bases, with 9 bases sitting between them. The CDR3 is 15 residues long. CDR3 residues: CASSIGGRMNTEAFF. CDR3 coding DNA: TGTGCCAGTAGTATAGGTGGCAGGATGAACACTGAAGCTTTCTTT.

This chain's CDR3 is CASSLRGTGGLYF. The DNA of the CDR3 is TGTGCCAGCAGCTTACGGGGGACAGGGGGTTTGTACTTC. The chain joins TRBV7-9 to TRBJ2-7; 11 nucleotides line up with TRBD1. The CDR3 totals 13 residues. Germline V CDR1 and CDR2: SEHNR, FQNEAQ (reference sequence). The trim removed 2 bases at V and 12 bases at J, leaving 6 bases unmatched.

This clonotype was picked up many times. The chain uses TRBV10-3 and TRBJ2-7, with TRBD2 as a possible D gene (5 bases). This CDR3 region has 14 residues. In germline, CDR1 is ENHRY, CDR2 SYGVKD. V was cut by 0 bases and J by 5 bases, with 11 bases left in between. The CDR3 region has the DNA TGTGCCATCAGTGAGTCTGAGAGGGCCAACGAGCAGTACTTC. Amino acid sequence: CAISESERANEQYF.

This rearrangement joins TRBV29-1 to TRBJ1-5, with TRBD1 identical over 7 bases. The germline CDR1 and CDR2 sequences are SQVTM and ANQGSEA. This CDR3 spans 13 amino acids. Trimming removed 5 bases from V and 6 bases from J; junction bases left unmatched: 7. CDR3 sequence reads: CSVRQGGGQPQHF. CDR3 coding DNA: TGCAGCGTTAGACAGGGAGGGGGTCAGCCCCAGCATTTT.

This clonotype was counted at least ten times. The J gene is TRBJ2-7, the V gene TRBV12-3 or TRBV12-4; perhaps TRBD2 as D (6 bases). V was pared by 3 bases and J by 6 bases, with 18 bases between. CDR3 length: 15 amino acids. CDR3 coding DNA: TGTGCCAGCAGTTTTGGGCTAGCGACGACTGGCGAGCAGTACTTC. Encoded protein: CASSFGLATTGEQYF.

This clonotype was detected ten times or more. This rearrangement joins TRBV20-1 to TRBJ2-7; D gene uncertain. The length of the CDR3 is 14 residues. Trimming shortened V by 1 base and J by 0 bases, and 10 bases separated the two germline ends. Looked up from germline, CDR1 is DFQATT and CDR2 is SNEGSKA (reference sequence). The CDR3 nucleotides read TGCAGTGCTAGAGTACGCCGTAGCTCCTACGAGCAGTACTTC. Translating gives CSARVRRSSYEQYF.

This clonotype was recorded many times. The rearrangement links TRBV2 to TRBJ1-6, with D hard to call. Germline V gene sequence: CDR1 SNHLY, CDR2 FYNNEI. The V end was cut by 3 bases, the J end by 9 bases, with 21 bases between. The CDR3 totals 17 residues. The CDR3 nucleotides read TGTGCCAGCAGTGATCCCTTAGACTCTCGCTCCTTTTCACCCCTCCACTTT. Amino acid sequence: CASSDPLDSRSFSPLHF.

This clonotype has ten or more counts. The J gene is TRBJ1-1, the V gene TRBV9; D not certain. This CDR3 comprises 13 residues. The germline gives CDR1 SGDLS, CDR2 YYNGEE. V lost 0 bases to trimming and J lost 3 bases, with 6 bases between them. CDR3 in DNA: TGTGCCAGCAGCGTAGCGGCTGACACTGAAGCTTTCTTT. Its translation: CASSVAADTEAFF.